This T cell receptor (beta chain) was observed in a study of blood T cell repertoires in COVID-19. Study details: Sites in the United States, Italy and Spain provided acute and convalescent COVID-19 samples. Sample material is recorded as cDNA or gDNA derived from T cells, B-cell-depleted T cells, or PBMCs.

V lost 4 bases and J lost 13; bases outside the gene matches: 10. Looked up from germline, CDR1 is SGHRS and CDR2 is YFSETQ. CDR3 length equals 13 residues. In the authors' methods: Scientists estimated how many nucleated cells there were by amplifying reference gene primers. Measured with immunoSEQ multiplex PCR; TCRdb has only the in-frame clones, and not every one. The DNA gave D and trimming, while V, J and clone size come from that table. The sample shows some 100,000 clones, roughly 80% of them seen only once. The sample holds one count of this clone. This chain uses TRBV5-1 with TRBJ2-1; 8 bases agree with TRBD2. The sequence derives from a woman aged 70 to 79 with active or convalescent COVID-19. The sample consisted of peripheral blood. The CDR3 reads CASSRQRGRIQFF. The CDR3 DNA follows: TGCGCCAGCAGCCGGCAGCGGGGGAGAATACAGTTCTTC.